Shown below are 3 T cell receptor beta chains from a single sample sequenced in a study of CD8 T cells in ankylosing spondylitis. TCRdb ran MiXCR on the 5' RACE reads and lists one entry per CDR3 protein. This sample has 25,000 to 35,000 distinct CDR3 sequences; less than 40% occur once, and the top ten carry under 60%. Material: synovial fluid, either unsorted or a sorted T cell fraction (not recorded which). These TCRs come from a male donor with ankylosing spondylitis.

The table lists this clonotype with many counts. The rearrangement joins TRBV13 to TRBJ2-1; unclear D gene. CDR1 is PRHDT and CDR2 is FYEKMQ in the germline V gene (reference sequence). The CDR3 contains 15 residues. V gave up 1 base and J gave up 2 bases, with 9 bases separating them. The CDR3 loop reads CASSLVQQTYNEQFF. The DNA for the CDR3 is TGTGCCAGCAGCTTAGTCCAGCAGACCTACAATGAGCAGTTCTTC.

The chain couples TRBV12-3 or TRBV12-4 to TRBJ1-2; 7 bases match TRBD1. V dropped 3 bases and J dropped 7; count of bases not matched to a gene: 5. This CDR3 region has 13 residues. DNA of the CDR3: TGTGCCAGCAGTTTTACAGGGGCTCCTGGCTACACCTTC. Translated, it gives CASSFTGAPGYTF.

This clonotype was recorded at least ten times. The J gene is TRBJ1-4, the V gene TRBV7-9; D not certain. Deletions cut 5 bases from V and 4 bases from J, with 11 bases between. From germline, CDR1 is SEHNR and CDR2 FQNEAQ (reference sequence). The length of the CDR3 is 14 residues. CDR3 region: CASSPLGDNEKLFF. In nucleotides, the CDR3 is TGTGCCAGCAGCCCGTTAGGAGATAATGAAAAACTGTTTTTT.